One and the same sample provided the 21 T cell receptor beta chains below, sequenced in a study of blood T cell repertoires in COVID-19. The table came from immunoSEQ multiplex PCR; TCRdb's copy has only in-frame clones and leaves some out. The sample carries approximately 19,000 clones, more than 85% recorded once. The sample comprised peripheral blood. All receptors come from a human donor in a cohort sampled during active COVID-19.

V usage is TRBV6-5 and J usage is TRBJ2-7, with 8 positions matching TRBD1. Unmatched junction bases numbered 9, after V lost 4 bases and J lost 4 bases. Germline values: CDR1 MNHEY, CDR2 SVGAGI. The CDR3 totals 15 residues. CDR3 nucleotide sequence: TGTGCCAGCAGTTTCGGACAGGGAGCGGGTTACGAGCAGTACTTC. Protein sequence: CASSFGQGAGYEQYF.

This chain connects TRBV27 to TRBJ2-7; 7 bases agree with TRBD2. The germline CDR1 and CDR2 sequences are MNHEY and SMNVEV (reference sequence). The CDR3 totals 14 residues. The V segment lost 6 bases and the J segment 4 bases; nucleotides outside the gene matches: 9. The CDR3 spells CASRIAGPGYEQYF. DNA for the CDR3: TGTGCCAGCAGGATAGCGGGTCCGGGTTACGAGCAGTACTTC.

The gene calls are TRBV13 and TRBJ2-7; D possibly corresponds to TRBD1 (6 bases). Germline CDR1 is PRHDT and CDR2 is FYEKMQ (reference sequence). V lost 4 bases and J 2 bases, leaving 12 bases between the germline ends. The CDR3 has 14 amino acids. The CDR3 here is CASSSGPGAYEQYF. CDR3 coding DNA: TGTGCCAGCAGCTCCGGCCCAGGGGCCTACGAGCAGTACTTC.

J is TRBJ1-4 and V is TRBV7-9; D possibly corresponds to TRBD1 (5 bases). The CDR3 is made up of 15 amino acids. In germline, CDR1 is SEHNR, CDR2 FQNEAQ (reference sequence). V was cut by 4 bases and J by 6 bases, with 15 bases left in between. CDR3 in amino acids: CASSSDNFRDEKLFF. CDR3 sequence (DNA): TGTGCCAGCAGCTCGGACAATTTCAGGGATGAAAAACTGTTTTTT. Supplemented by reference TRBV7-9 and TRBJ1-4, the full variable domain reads DTGVSQNPRHKITKRGQNVTFRCDPISEHNRLYWYRQTLGQGPEFLTYFQNEAQLEKSRLLSDRFSAERPKGSFSTLEIQRTEQGDSAMYLCASSSDNFRDEKLFFGSGTQLSVL.

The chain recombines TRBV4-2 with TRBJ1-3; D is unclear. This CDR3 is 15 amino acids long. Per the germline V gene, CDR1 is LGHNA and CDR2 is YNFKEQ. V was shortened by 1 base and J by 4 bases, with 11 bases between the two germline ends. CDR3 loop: CASSQVPGIGNTIYF. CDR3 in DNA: TGTGCCAGCAGCCAAGTGCCGGGGATAGGAAACACCATATATTTT.

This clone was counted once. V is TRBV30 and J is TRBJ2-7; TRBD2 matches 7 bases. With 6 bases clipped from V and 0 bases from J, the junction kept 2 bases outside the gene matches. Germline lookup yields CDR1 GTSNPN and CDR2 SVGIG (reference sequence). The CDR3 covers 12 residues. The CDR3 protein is CACGTNSYEQYF. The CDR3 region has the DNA TGTGCCTGCGGGACTAACTCCTACGAGCAGTACTTC.

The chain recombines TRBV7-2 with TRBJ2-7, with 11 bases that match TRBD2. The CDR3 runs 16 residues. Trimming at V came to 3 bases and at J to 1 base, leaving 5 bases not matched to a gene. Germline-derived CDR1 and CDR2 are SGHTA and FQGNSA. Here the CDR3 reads CASSLGVAGGSYEQYF. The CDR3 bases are TGTGCCAGCAGCTTGGGTGTAGCGGGGGGGTCCTACGAGCAGTACTTC.

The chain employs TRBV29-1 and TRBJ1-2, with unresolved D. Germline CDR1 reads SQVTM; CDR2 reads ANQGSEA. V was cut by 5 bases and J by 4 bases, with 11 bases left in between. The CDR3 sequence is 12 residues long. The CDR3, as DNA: TGCAGCGTTAGTAGGCGGAGCTATGGCTACACCTTC. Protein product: CSVSRRSYGYTF.

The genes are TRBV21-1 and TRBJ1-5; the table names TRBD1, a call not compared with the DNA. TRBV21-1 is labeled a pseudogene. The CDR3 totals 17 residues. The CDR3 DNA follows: TGTGCCAGCAACCCGGGACAGGGGGCGAGTTGCAATCAGCCCCAGCATTTT. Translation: CASNPGQGASCNQPQHF.

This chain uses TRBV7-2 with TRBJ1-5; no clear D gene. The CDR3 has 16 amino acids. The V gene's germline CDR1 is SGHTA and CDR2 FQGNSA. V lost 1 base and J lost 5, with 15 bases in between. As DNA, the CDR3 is TGTGCCAGCAGCTTAGTGGCGGGTTTTTTTGATCAGCCCCAGCATTTT. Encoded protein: CASSLVAGFFDQPQHF.

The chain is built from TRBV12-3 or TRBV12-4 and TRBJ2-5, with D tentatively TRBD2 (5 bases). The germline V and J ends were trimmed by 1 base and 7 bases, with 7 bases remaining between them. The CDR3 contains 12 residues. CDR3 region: CASSLGGWTQYF. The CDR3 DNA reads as TGTGCCAGCAGTTTAGGCGGGTGGACCCAGTACTTC.

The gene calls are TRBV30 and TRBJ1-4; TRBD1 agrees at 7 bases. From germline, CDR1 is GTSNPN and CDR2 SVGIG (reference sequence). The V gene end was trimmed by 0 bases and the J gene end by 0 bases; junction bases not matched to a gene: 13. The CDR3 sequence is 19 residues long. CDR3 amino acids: CAWSVSPLGQPTTNEKLFF. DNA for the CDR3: TGTGCCTGGAGTGTATCGCCCCTGGGACAGCCTACAACTAATGAAAAACTGTTTTTT.

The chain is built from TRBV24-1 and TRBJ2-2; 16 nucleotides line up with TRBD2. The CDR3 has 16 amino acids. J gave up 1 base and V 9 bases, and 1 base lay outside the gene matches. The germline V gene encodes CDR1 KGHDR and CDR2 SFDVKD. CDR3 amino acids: CATGTSGRVNTGELFF. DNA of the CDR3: TGTGCCACCGGGACTAGCGGGAGGGTGAACACCGGGGAGCTGTTTTTT.

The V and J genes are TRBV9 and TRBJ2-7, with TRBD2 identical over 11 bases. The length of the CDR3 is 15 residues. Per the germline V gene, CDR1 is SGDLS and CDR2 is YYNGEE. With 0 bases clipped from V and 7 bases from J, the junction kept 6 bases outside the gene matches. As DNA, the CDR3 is TGTGCCAGCAGCGTAGGTAGCGGGAGGGACGGGGAGCAGTACTTC. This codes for CASSVGSGRDGEQYF.

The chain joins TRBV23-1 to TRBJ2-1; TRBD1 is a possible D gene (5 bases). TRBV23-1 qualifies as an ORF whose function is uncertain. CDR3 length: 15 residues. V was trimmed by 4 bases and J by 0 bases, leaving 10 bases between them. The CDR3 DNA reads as TGCGCCAGCAGTCCTCAGGGCATCTCCTACAATGAGCAGTTCTTC. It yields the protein CASSPQGISYNEQFF.

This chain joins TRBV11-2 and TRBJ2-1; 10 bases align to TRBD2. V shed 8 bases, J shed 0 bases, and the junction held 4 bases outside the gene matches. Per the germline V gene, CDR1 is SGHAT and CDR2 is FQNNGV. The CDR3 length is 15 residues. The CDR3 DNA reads TGTGCCAGCCAAGCTAGCGGGAGCTCCTACAATGAGCAGTTCTTC. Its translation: CASQASGSSYNEQFF.

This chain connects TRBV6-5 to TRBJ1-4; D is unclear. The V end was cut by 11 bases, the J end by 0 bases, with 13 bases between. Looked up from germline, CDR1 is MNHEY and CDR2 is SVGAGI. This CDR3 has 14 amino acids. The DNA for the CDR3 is TGTGCCTCAACCGCGGGCACAACTAATGAAAAACTGTTTTTT. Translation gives CASTAGTTNEKLFF.

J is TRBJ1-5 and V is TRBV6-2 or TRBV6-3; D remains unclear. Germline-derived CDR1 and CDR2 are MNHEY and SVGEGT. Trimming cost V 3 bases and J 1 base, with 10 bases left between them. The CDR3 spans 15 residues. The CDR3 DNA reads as TGTGCCAGCAGTTATGGAGGTTGGAGCAATCAGCCCCAGCATTTT. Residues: CASSYGGWSNQPQHF.

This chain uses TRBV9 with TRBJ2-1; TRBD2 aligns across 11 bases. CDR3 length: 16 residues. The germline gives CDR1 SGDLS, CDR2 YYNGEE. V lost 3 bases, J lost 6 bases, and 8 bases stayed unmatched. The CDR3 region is CASSGGLAVLRNEQFF. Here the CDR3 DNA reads TGTGCCAGCAGCGGGGGACTAGCGGTTCTCCGCAATGAGCAGTTCTTC.

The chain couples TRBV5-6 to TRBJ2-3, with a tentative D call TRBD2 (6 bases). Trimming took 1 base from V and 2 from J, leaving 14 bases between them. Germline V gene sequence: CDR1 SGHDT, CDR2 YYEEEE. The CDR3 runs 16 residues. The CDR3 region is CASSLSAGSLTDTQYF. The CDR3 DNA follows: TGTGCCAGCAGCTTGTCTGCCGGGAGTCTCACAGATACGCAGTATTTT.

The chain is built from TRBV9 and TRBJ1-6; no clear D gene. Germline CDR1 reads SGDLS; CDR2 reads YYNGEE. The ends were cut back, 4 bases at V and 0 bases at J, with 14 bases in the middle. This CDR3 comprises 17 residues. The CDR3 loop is CASSPHQSSSYNSPLHF. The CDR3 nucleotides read TGTGCCAGCAGCCCTCACCAGTCAAGCTCCTATAATTCACCCCTCCACTTT.